This passage covers 15 T cell receptor beta chains from one sample sequenced in a study of T cells in Graves' hyperthyroidism and ophthalmopathy. The CDR3 regions of TCR beta were amplified from RNA transcripts. Primed by the HTBI set, a first-round RT-PCR was run on the TCR CDR3. MiXCR, applied by TCRdb to the multiplex PCR reads, yields one record per CDR3 protein. This table holds about 260,000 distinct CDR3 sequences, around 17% found once. Material: blood. These receptors originate from a woman aged 18-29 years with Graves' ophthalmopathy.

Many counts were recorded for this clonotype. The chain uses TRBV7-8 and TRBJ2-7, with 7 bases matching TRBD1. CDR3 length: 16 residues. Germline assignment: CDR1 SGHVS and CDR2 FQNEAQ. Losses at the gene ends were 4 bases for V and 0 bases for J; bases not matched to a gene: 9. The CDR3 region is CASSSSTGASSYEQYF. Here the CDR3 DNA reads TGTGCCAGCAGCTCAAGCACAGGGGCAAGCTCCTACGAGCAGTACTTC.

This clonotype was counted ten times or more. The gene calls are TRBV20-1 and TRBJ1-1; D gene ambiguous. Between the trimmed V and J ends, which lost 3 bases and 3 bases, there was a span of 5 bases. The CDR3 loop spans 11 amino acids. Germline assignment: CDR1 DFQATT and CDR2 SNEGSKA (reference sequence). The DNA of the CDR3 is TGCAGTGCTAGCCCTGACACTGAAGCTTTCTTT. Translation: CSASPDTEAFF.

Many counts were recorded for this clonotype. V usage is TRBV6-2 or TRBV6-3 and J usage is TRBJ1-1; tentative D call: TRBD1 (5 bases). V lost 4 bases and J lost 10, with 13 bases in between. Germline values: CDR1 MNHEY, CDR2 SVGEGT. The CDR3 is 12 residues long. CDR3 in amino acids: CASSLPGTGAFF. DNA of the CDR3: TGTGCCAGCAGTTTACCGGGGACGGGAGCTTTCTTT.

This clonotype occurred many times. The rearrangement uses TRBV13 and TRBJ2-5, with 9 positions matching TRBD2. Germline-derived CDR1 and CDR2 are PRHDT and FYEKMQ (reference sequence). J was trimmed by 1 base and V by 2 bases; bases with no gene match: 5. This CDR3 is built from 16 residues. This CDR3 is CASSLSGTSPQETQYF. The CDR3 nucleotides are TGTGCCAGCAGCTTATCGGGGACTAGCCCCCAAGAGACCCAGTACTTC. The full variable domain, rest sourced from reference TRBV13 and TRBJ2-5, is AAGVIQSPRHLIKEKRETATLKCYPIPRHDTVYWYQQGPGQDPQFLISFYEKMQSDKGSIPDRFSAQQFSDYHSELNMSSLELGDSALYFCASSLSGTSPQETQYFGPGTRLLVL.

At least ten counts were recorded for this clonotype. The chain employs TRBV10-1 and TRBJ2-7, with 8 bases lining up with TRBD2. The CDR3 runs 14 residues. The V segment lost 2 bases and the J segment 7 bases; nucleotides outside the gene matches: 7. Germline CDR1 WNHNN, CDR2 SYGVQD (reference sequence). DNA of the CDR3: TGCGCCAGCAGTGAGCAGCGGGGGTATGAAGAGCAGTACTTC. It specifies CASSEQRGYEEQYF.

As to this clonotype: Possible read error: a much larger clone is one base away. The chain combines TRBV19 with TRBJ1-1; D may be TRBD1 (5 bases). Germline V gene data show CDR1 as LNHDA and CDR2 as SQIVND (reference sequence). The CDR3 is 15 residues long. DNA of the CDR3: TGTGCCCGTAGTATGGGGACGGACTGGGGCACTGAAGCTTTCTTT. Residues: CARSMGTDWGTEAFF.

This clonotype has a count of ten or more. The rearrangement uses TRBV29-1 and TRBJ2-7, with D tentatively TRBD1 (6 bases). The CDR3 is made up of 14 amino acids. CDR1 is SQVTM, CDR2 ANQGSEA, per germline. Between the trimmed V and J ends, which lost 4 bases and 1 base, there was a span of 14 bases. The CDR3 nucleotides are TGCAGCGTTGGAGGGGTTGGACAGTCCTACGAGCAGTACTTC. As protein: CSVGGVGQSYEQYF.

The gene calls are TRBV27 and TRBJ1-1; no firm D call. Trimming cost V 5 bases and J 4 bases, with 11 bases left between them. CDR1 and CDR2 from the germline V gene are MNHEY and SMNVEV (reference sequence). CDR3 size: 13 residues. The CDR3 reads CASSGGRGTEAFF. CDR3 nucleotide sequence: TGTGCCAGCAGTGGTGGGAGAGGCACTGAAGCTTTCTTT.

This clonotype came up many times. The rearrangement links TRBV3-1 to TRBJ2-3; 13 bases align to TRBD2. V shed 5 bases and J 1 base; nucleotides not matched to a gene: 6. The CDR3 sequence is 17 residues long. CDR1 is LGHDT and CDR2 is YNNKEL in the germline V gene (reference sequence). CDR3 DNA: TGTGCCAGCAGCGATATCGGGACTAGCGGGGGCACAGATACGCAGTATTTT. This encodes CASSDIGTSGGTDTQYF.

This clonotype was found many times. The chain carries TRBV2 and TRBJ1-5; D not certain. Germline CDR1 is SNHLY and CDR2 is FYNNEI. The CDR3 length is 12 residues. The ends were cut back, 4 bases at V and 11 bases at J, with 12 bases in the middle. CDR3: CASSVIDGTQHF. Written as DNA, the CDR3 is TGTGCCAGCAGTGTCATTGACGGGACCCAGCATTTT. Looking up the rest from reference TRBV2 and TRBJ1-5 gives the full variable domain: EPEVTQTPSHQVTQMGQEVILRCVPISNHLYFYWYRQILGQKVEFLVSFYNNEISEKSEIFDDQFSVERPDGSNFTLKIRSTKLEDSAMYFCASSVIDGTQHFGDGTRLSIL.

At least ten counts were recorded for this clonotype. The V call is TRBV19, the J call TRBJ1-2; no reliable D call. Germline V gene data show CDR1 as LNHDA and CDR2 as SQIVND (reference sequence). Trimming shortened V by 5 bases and J by 8 bases, and 21 bases separated the two germline ends. This CDR3 has 15 residues. For the CDR3, the DNA is TGTGCCAGTAGTCCGGAACCGTTTAGGTTCTCGGGCTACACCTTC. Its protein is CASSPEPFRFSGYTF.

This clonotype was seen ten or more times. The chain recombines TRBV28 with TRBJ2-7; 7 bases match TRBD2. This CDR3 has 16 residues. V trimming: 3 bases; J trimming: 1 base; junction bases outside the gene matches: 9. Germline V gene data show CDR1 as MDHEN and CDR2 as SYDVKM. CDR3 sequence (DNA): TGTGCCAGCAGTTTTCACCTAGCGGTCCTTTCCTACGAGCAGTACTTC. The encoded protein is CASSFHLAVLSYEQYF.

The sample holds many counts of this clonotype. DNA for the CDR3: TGTGCCAGCAGCGATAGGCCCCTCGGCGAGCAGTACTTC. Amino acid sequence: CASSDRPLGEQYF. The chain joins TRBV7-2 to TRBJ2-7; D unclear. This CDR3 is built from 13 residues. Germline V lookup: CDR1 SGHTA, CDR2 FQGNSA. The germline V and J ends were trimmed by 5 bases and 6 bases, with 14 bases remaining between them.

At least ten counts were recorded for this clonotype. The genes are TRBV9 and TRBJ2-7; 9 positions match TRBD1. CDR3 length: 15 amino acids. V trimming: 3 bases; J trimming: 6 bases; junction bases outside the gene matches: 10. From germline, CDR1 is SGDLS and CDR2 YYNGEE. CDR3 in amino acids: CASSARLDRGGEQYF. Written as DNA, the CDR3 is TGTGCCAGCAGCGCACGACTAGACAGGGGGGGCGAGCAGTACTTC.

J is TRBJ2-5 and V is TRBV20-1; TRBD2 might be the D (6 bases). The germline CDR1 and CDR2 sequences are DFQATT and SNEGSKA (reference sequence). The CDR3 loop spans 14 amino acids. Trimming left V 3 bases short and J 1 base short, with 12 bases between. CDR3: CSASFGGAQETQYF. The CDR3 nucleotides read TGCAGTGCTAGTTTCGGCGGGGCCCAAGAGACCCAGTACTTC.